The T cell receptor beta chain under discussion was sequenced for a study of CD8+CD57+ T cells in acquired aplastic anemia. Profiling of TCR beta VDJ combinations and CDR3 sequences used genomic DNA as template. A single record per CDR3 protein comes from TCRdb applying MiXCR to the reads. The sample has around 290,000 distinct CDR3 sequences, 56% seen once. In patients chosen for sequencing, flow cytometry had shown CD8+CD57+ cell expansion. Material for sequencing was sorted CD4+, CD8+, or CD8+CD57+ T cells (not recorded which) from PBMCs. The receptor comes from a human donor with aplastic anemia.

CDR3 nucleotides: TGCGCCAGCAGCCAAGAGACAGGGAGGGAGTGGGCTTTCTTT. This encodes CASSQETGREWAFF. This chain uses TRBV4-3 with TRBJ1-1, with 7 bases aligning to TRBD1. Germline CDR1 is LGHNA and CDR2 is YSLEER. V shed 0 bases and J 11 bases; nucleotides not matched to a gene: 9. The CDR3 sequence is 14 residues long.